Included here is one T cell receptor beta chain sequence, with context. Its antigen remains undetermined. Per-base qualities were not stored, and no clone one base away is much larger. The data derive from a study of cytomegalovirus exposure and HLA in healthy donors (dated by TCRdb to the late 2010s). Study-level background: An earlier analysis of approximately 640 of the donors reported about 250 Gb of sequence data and approximately 110 million unique TCR beta sequences from 150 million to 200 million T cells. Genome-wide SNP genotypes for about three fifths of the roughly 700 donors were used in a later genetic analysis, which treated that subset as a discovery cohort. The number of donors typed differed by locus, with roughly 629-640 for A, B, C, DRB1 and DQB1, around 520 for DQA1, some 570 for DPA1, and 400 to 490 for DPB1. To study patterns of TCR occurrence, a later analysis re-analyzed previously published TCR beta repertoires from 600 to 750 donors and added high-resolution HLA genotyping. Across about 370 genotyped donors of the cohort, an average of roughly 250,000 unique TCR beta nucleotide sequences per donor were sequenced, and roughly 20% of those sequences were non-productive. A few DR-DQ haplotypes were treated as single units for association and clustering because of strong linkage in the cohort. The study profiled the T cell repertoires of hundreds of subjects by immunosequencing and related them to cytomegalovirus serostatus. High-throughput TCR immunosequencing, statistical association of individual TCRs with disease status, and machine learning were combined to predict cytomegalovirus infection status. The study aimed to test whether cataloging public T cell receptors could reveal signatures of past pathogen exposure. A separate validation cohort of 100 to 150 different subjects was used in addition to the 666-subject first cohort. Donor age, sex, ethnicity and CMV serostatus were compiled together with the repertoire data. All discovery cohort repertoires had been generated using a single sequencing platform. Approximately 300 gigabases of sequencing data and roughly 81 million unique TCR sequences made up an early release that covered nearly 650 HLA-typed donors. Rather than using new phenotypic data, the later analysis identified candidate immune exposures from TCR beta sequences and from how often those sequences occurred across donors. Class I and class II HLA loci were covered by the typing at four-digit resolution. An earlier analysis of fewer than 700 of the donors applied high-throughput TCR beta sequencing to assess whether each TCR beta V gene segment acted as functional or pseudogenic. Of the roughly 400 genotyped donors, approximately 83% fell in the genetic ancestry cluster associated with self-reported Caucasian donors.

The CDR3, cysteine through phenylalanine, is 16 amino acids long. CDR3 DNA is the only sequence kept; it has 48 bases, read in frame from the first base. CDR1 and CDR2 were assigned from the germline V gene as SNHLY and FYNNEI. V and J are trimmed by 1 base and 3 bases, and the gene matches miss 5 bases of the junction. The method behind the library was the immunoSEQ multiplex PCR assay. A mixture of 60 forward primers for TCR Vbeta segments and 13 reverse primers for TCR Jbeta segments was used in the multiplex PCR. The CDR3 region of rearranged TCR beta genes was amplified from genomic DNA with a multiplex PCR assay. Amplified TCR beta libraries were sequenced as 87-base-pair reads on the Illumina HiSeq System. In the authors' own workflow: A later analysis tallied roughly 76 million unique TCR beta chains across the 666 repertoires, and about 12 million of those chains were shared by two or more donors. A nearest-neighbor algorithm error-corrected the raw reads and collapsed the reads into unique sequences, merging closely related sequences to remove PCR and sequencing errors. CDR3 sequences were aligned to IMGT reference sequences to assign V, D and J gene segments. For a sequence to be retained, a match of at least six nucleotides was required to both a V gene segment and a J gene segment. A rearrangement was called productive if the CDR3 had no stop codons and remained in frame with V and J, and every other rearrangement was called non-productive. CDR3 was defined by IMGT convention, running from the second conserved V-encoded cysteine to the conserved J-encoded phenylalanine. The earlier analysis of around 640 of the donors excluded sequences that lacked an unambiguous match to a single V gene segment. In an earlier analysis of almost 600 of the donors, a V segment was called functional when productive rearrangements were above 56.7%, and segregating when the standard deviation between donors exceeded 5%. A statistical classification framework was built for diagnosing cytomegalovirus status from the catalog of TCR beta chain sequences. In a later analysis, TCR nucleotide sequences were compared against IMGT/GENE-DB human TR gene sequences so that V and J genes could be assigned. Using the TCRdist pipeline, a later analysis assigned CDR3 sequences along with most-parsimonious VDJ recombination scenarios. In a later analysis, each TCR beta chain was defined by its CDR3 amino acid sequence together with its V-gene family, and reads without a unique V-gene family were excluded. To address suspected cross-contamination and a sequencing artifact, a later analysis removed 450 to 700 highly shared, low-generation-probability nucleotide sequences. For each public chain, a later analysis derived a clonal expansion index from normalized ranks of inferred template counts within each repertoire. In a later analysis, generation probabilities were computed with a VDJ recombination model fitted to out-of-frame rearrangements, and the resulting probabilities were checked against IGoR. A later analysis scored TCR-TCR, TCR-HLA and TCR-CMV co-occurrence with hypergeometric tests, applying a repertoire-size bias correction to TCR pairs. A later analysis estimated false discovery rates by permuting HLA or CMV assignments 20 times. In a later analysis, co-occurring TCRs were grouped using DBSCAN, and TCRdist sequence similarity was added for clustering within HLA-allele-positive subsets. Repertoires with fewer than 30,000 or more than 120,000 public chains were left out of co-occurrence clustering, as were about five repertoires with anomalous nucleotide sharing. In TCRdb, the immuneACCESS table is reduced to in-frame sequences with V and J assigned. These tables do not hold every clone; where another copy was compared, an unresolved V gene accounts for under half, and the others remain unexplained. V and J calls plus clone size are reproduced from that table; the DNA served to infer D and trimming. For this sample the table gives under 200,000 clones, of which nearly 80% were detected only once. Jointly, the top ten make up 2.5% to 3.5% of the sample.

Study-wide findings and limitations: In a later genetic analysis, a missense DCLRE1C variant was associated with V-gene and J-gene trimming of TCR beta chains, and the association was replicated in an independent cohort. In a later analysis, most CMV-associated TCR beta chains were found to appear HLA-restricted, with HLA associations seemingly driven largely by CMV exposure. Presence/absence analyses assumed roughly uniform sequencing depth across donors, an assumption that may not hold. Strong co-occurrence of HLA alleles, especially DR and DQ, made assigning TCR associations to individual alleles difficult. Linkage disequilibrium might explain the correlated functional status among segregating V segments, but an unknown experimental factor could not be ruled out. The earlier analysis of 587 of the donors excluded fewer than 20 rarely observed V segments, including chromosome 9 orphons, because counts were too low. According to a later analysis, parvovirus B19, influenza, CMV and Epstein-Barr virus appeared linked to several top co-occurrence clusters. A further reported finding was that TCR beta sequences accurately predicted the HLA-A and HLA-B alleles for most subjects in the first cohort. In an earlier analysis of about 600 of the donors, most TCR beta V segments appeared in productive rearrangements about 90% or about 30% of the time, broadly matching IMGT annotations. The classifier was reported to diagnose cytomegalovirus status with high specificity and sensitivity in both the original cohort and the validation cohort. The study listed 170 or so TCR beta chains as associated with cytomegalovirus. While some public TCRs were present in many individuals, most TCR sequences turned up only very rarely across donors. A few of the identified cytomegalovirus-associated TCR beta chains were confirmed in vitro to be specific for cytomegalovirus antigens. In a later analysis, HLA-associated TCR beta chains were found to be more clonally expanded and to have lower generation probabilities than equally common non-associated chains. HLA typing was unavailable for some donors at each locus, so association tests used only the typed subset. Some IMGT-functional V segments, including TRBV6-2 and TRBV6-3, could not be told apart with the 87-base-pair reads, so those segments were excluded. According to a later analysis, TCR association rates differed among HLA loci, with DRB1 alleles showing the most associated TCRs and HLA-C alleles showing the fewest. Compared with the 666-donor mean, donors in an Asian-associated ancestry cluster had fewer N-insertions in productive TCRs, according to a later genetic analysis. CMV serostatus was the only immune exposure information available for the cohort. In this cohort, only TCR beta chains were sequenced, and detectable features were limited by the absence of alpha or paired-chain data. A later analysis associated about 17,000 TCR beta sequences with specific HLA alleles at a false discovery rate of 0.05. A cluster of highly shared sequence variants was judged likely to be a technical artifact of the sequencing pipeline. The authors suggested that the approach could potentially be extended to other disease states and immunological phenotypes.

The cohort comprised more than 550 healthy bone marrow donors. All cohort members were sampled while nominally healthy, although unrecorded immune exposures were likely present. The donor tested CMV seronegative, placing the donor among the 352 seronegative members of the cohort. Each donor provided a peripheral blood sample, and peripheral blood mononuclear cells were used for TCR beta sequencing. The Qiagen DNeasy Blood Extraction Kit was used to extract genomic DNA from the blood cell samples. Specimen: PBMCs. The source of this sequence is a woman aged 40 to 55 in good health and CMV-seronegative. This chain joins TRBV2 to TRBJ2-3; 9 nucleotides in the junction match TRBD2. The DNA sequence is TGTGCCAGCAGTGAAGAGCTAGCGGGGACTACAGATACGCAGTATTTT. It encodes CASSEELAGTTDTQYF.